Presented here are 3 T cell receptor beta chains from one specimen sequenced in a study of blood T cell repertoires in COVID-19. Profiling relied on immunoSEQ multiplex PCR, and the TCRdb table lists in-frame clones only, not all of them. The sample carries about 83,000 clones, 90% recorded once. Sequenced: peripheral blood. The receptors come from an elderly woman with active or convalescent COVID-19.

CDR3 DNA sequence: TGTGCCTGGAGTGTACAGGGCACCGCCTACGAGCAGTACTTC. Translated, it gives CAWSVQGTAYEQYF. V is TRBV30 and J is TRBJ2-7, with D possibly being TRBD1 (6 bases). The CDR3 loop spans 14 amino acids. Germline CDR1 GTSNPN, CDR2 SVGIG (reference sequence). Deletions cut 0 bases from V and 2 bases from J, with 11 bases between.

A single count supports this clone. The rearrangement links TRBV28 to TRBJ1-5; TRBD1 aligns across 8 bases. This CDR3 contains 15 residues. From germline, CDR1 is MDHEN and CDR2 SYDVKM. With V trimmed by 4 bases and J by 1 base, 3 bases remained unmatched. The CDR3 DNA reads as TGTGCCAGCAGTTCCGACAGGGGAAGCAATCAGCCCCAGCATTTT. This translates into CASSSDRGSNQPQHF.

The V call is TRBV6-2 or TRBV6-3, the J call TRBJ1-2; D is unclear. This CDR3 is 14 amino acids long. Per germline, CDR1 MNHEY and CDR2 SVGEGT. The ends were cut back, 5 bases at V and 0 bases at J, with 10 bases in the middle. CDR3 protein: CASSPDYPNYGYTF. In nucleotides, the CDR3 is TGTGCCAGCAGTCCGGACTATCCTAACTATGGCTACACCTTC.